Listed here are 16 T cell receptor beta chains from one sample, sequenced in a study of shared clonotypes between healthy human individuals. TCRdb's copy holds only in-frame clones and misses some; the assay was immunoSEQ multiplex PCR. The data contain approximately 1,500,000 clones, 95% to 99% of them singletons. The sample was naive CD4+ T cells sorted from blood. Subset: CD45RA+ positively selected. The receptor source for this set is a man in his thirties or forties in good health.

V is TRBV6-6 and J is TRBJ2-7; D gene ambiguous. V was trimmed by 6 bases and J by 1 base, leaving 13 bases between them. The CDR3 spans 14 residues. The germline CDR1 and CDR2 sequences are MNHNY and SVGAGI (reference sequence). CDR3 residues: CASSEPKRSYEQYF. The CDR3 bases are TGTGCCAGCAGCGAACCCAAGAGGTCCTACGAGCAGTACTTC.

This chain links TRBV28 with TRBJ1-2; D perhaps matches TRBD1 (6 bases). This CDR3 has 15 amino acids. Germline lookup yields CDR1 MDHEN and CDR2 SYDVKM. V was cut by 6 bases and J by 6 bases, with 20 bases left in between. CDR3 in amino acids: CASSNAFRGGDGYTF. CDR3 nucleotides: TGTGCCAGCAGCAATGCTTTCAGGGGAGGGGATGGCTACACCTTC.

This sequence joins TRBV7-9 and TRBJ2-7; D remains ambiguous. Between the trimmed V and J ends, which lost 2 bases and 5 bases, there was a span of 13 bases. CDR1 and CDR2 (germline): SEHNR, FQNEAQ (reference sequence). CDR3 length: 14 amino acids. This CDR3 reads CASSLIMPKNEQYF. CDR3 in DNA: TGTGCCAGCAGCTTAATCATGCCTAAGAACGAGCAGTACTTC.

This clone has a single count. This sequence joins TRBV18 and TRBJ2-7; tentative D call: TRBD1 (5 bases). Germline loops: CDR1 KGHSH, CDR2 LQKENI. V was cut by 3 bases and J by 2 bases, with 14 bases left in between. The CDR3 loop spans 15 amino acids. The CDR3 coding sequence is TGTGCCAGCTCACCGCCCCGAGACAGCGCCTACGAGCAGTACTTC. Protein: CASSPPRDSAYEQYF.

The chain combines TRBV5-4 with TRBJ2-1; a possible D gene is TRBD2 (6 bases). The ends were cut back, 4 bases at V and 0 bases at J, with 17 bases in the middle. Germline CDR1 reads SGHNT; CDR2 reads YYREEE (reference sequence). This CDR3 is built from 17 residues. The CDR3 spells CASSARGTASSYNEQFF. In DNA, the CDR3 is TGTGCCAGCAGCGCCCGCGGGACTGCCAGCTCCTACAATGAGCAGTTCTTC. The full variable domain, completed using reference TRBV5-4 and TRBJ2-1, is ETGVTQSPTHLIKTRGQQVTLRCSSQSGHNTVSWYQQALGQGPQFIFQYYREEENGRGNFPPRFSGLQFPNYSSELNVNALELDDSALYLCASSARGTASSYNEQFFGPGTRLTVL.

The chain employs TRBV5-1 and TRBJ2-5; tentatively, D is TRBD2 (5 bases). The germline gives CDR1 SGHRS, CDR2 YFSETQ. The V end was cut by 2 bases, the J end by 2 bases, with 16 bases between. The CDR3 covers 16 residues. The CDR3 is CASSFLAGGSQETQYF. The CDR3 DNA reads TGCGCCAGCAGCTTCCTCGCGGGCGGGTCTCAAGAGACCCAGTACTTC. The entire variable domain, with the rest obtained from reference TRBV5-1 and TRBJ2-5, is as follows: KAGVTQTPRYLIKTRGQQVTLSCSPISGHRSVSWYQQTPGQGLQFLFEYFSETQRNKGNFPGRFSGRQFSNSRSEMNVSTLELGDSALYLCASSFLAGGSQETQYFGPGTRLLVL.

The chain employs TRBV11-3 and TRBJ2-7, with 7 positions matching TRBD1. V was clipped by 5 bases and J by 2 bases; unmatched bases: 9. The germline gives CDR1 SGHNT, CDR2 YENEEA. This CDR3 spans 15 amino acids. CDR3 coding DNA: TGTGCCAGCAGCCCGACAGGCCAGGGGGCCTACGAGCAGTACTTC. Translating it yields CASSPTGQGAYEQYF.

The chain carries TRBV28 and TRBJ2-1; D not resolved. Trimming pared 4 bases from V and 7 bases from J, leaving 14 bases between. Germline V gene data show CDR1 as MDHEN and CDR2 as SYDVKM. The CDR3 is made up of 14 amino acids. The CDR3 is CASSSVRPSNEQFF. CDR3 nucleotides: TGTGCCAGCAGTTCAGTACGACCATCAAATGAGCAGTTCTTC.

The rearrangement links TRBV18 to TRBJ2-1; 12 nucleotides agree with TRBD1. V lost 3 bases and J lost 7; bases outside the gene matches: 4. CDR1 and CDR2 (germline): KGHSH, LQKENI. The CDR3 has 15 amino acids. CDR3: CASSPGTGGENEQFF. CDR3 in DNA: TGTGCCAGCTCACCCGGGACAGGGGGCGAAAATGAGCAGTTCTTC. The full variable domain, its missing parts supplied by reference TRBV18 and TRBJ2-1, is NAGVMQNPRHLVRRRGQEARLRCSPMKGHSHVYWYRQLPEEGLKFMVYLQKENIIDESGMPKERFSAEFPKEGPSILRIQQVVRGDSAAYFCASSPGTGGENEQFFGPGTRLTVL.

J is TRBJ1-1 and V is TRBV21-1; the D segment call TRBD1 is taken from the table without a DNA check. TRBV21-1 is a known pseudogene. The CDR3 runs to 15 residues. The DNA of the CDR3 is TGTGCCAGCAGCACCCACAGGGGGAGTGACACTGAAGCTTTCTTT. This sequence encodes CASSTHRGSDTEAFF.

The chain is built from TRBV5-4 and TRBJ2-3, with 11 positions matching TRBD2. The CDR3 has 17 amino acids. Germline V gives CDR1 SGHNT, CDR2 YYREEE (reference sequence). The V segment lost 0 bases and the J segment 4 bases; nucleotides outside the gene matches: 7. CDR3 coding DNA: TGTGCCAGCAGCTTGGCGGTAGCGGGAGGGAGGGCAGATACGCAGTATTTT. This gives the protein CASSLAVAGGRADTQYF.

The chain uses TRBV19 and TRBJ2-7; a possible D gene is TRBD1 (5 bases). CDR3 length: 11 residues. Trimming stripped 11 bases from V and 3 bases from J, with 11 bases between. From germline, CDR1 is LNHDA and CDR2 SQIVND (reference sequence). CDR3 sequence: CAAGRDYEQYF. The CDR3 DNA is TGTGCCGCCGGCAGGGACTACGAGCAGTACTTC.

J is TRBJ1-4 and V is TRBV28; a possible D gene is TRBD1 (6 bases). CDR3 length equals 15 residues. Per the germline V gene, CDR1 is MDHEN and CDR2 is SYDVKM. The V gene lost 7 bases and the J gene lost 3 bases, with 15 bases spanning the gap. CDR3 DNA: TGTGCCAGCACCCTTACCGGGACACCTAATGAAAAACTGTTTTTT. This codes for CASTLTGTPNEKLFF.

V usage is TRBV27 and J usage is TRBJ2-7; tentative D call: TRBD2 (5 bases). Germline V lookup: CDR1 MNHEY, CDR2 SMNVEV (reference sequence). This CDR3 is built from 15 residues. Trimming removed 4 bases from V and 3 bases from J, with 16 bases in between. In nucleotides, the CDR3 is TGTGCCAGCAGTTCAAGGCTAGGACTCTACTACGAGCAGTACTTC. Protein sequence: CASSSRLGLYYEQYF.

The CDR3 sequence: CASSERSAGANVLTF. In nucleotides, the CDR3 is TGTGCCAGCAGTGAACGGTCGGCTGGGGCCAACGTCCTGACTTTC. The J gene is TRBJ2-6, the V gene TRBV6-1; D is unresolved. This CDR3 is built from 15 residues. The V gene's germline CDR1 is MNHNS and CDR2 SASEGT. The ends were cut back, 2 bases at V and 2 bases at J, with 7 bases in the middle.

The DNA for the CDR3 is TGTGCCAGCAGCTTAGGGGCCCGGACTAGGACCAATGAGCAGTTCTTC. It is translated as CASSLGARTRTNEQFF. The chain has TRBV7-6 and TRBJ2-1; 7 bases line up with TRBD2. The CDR3 is made up of 16 amino acids. The J segment lost 6 bases and the V segment lost 1 base, leaving 9 bases of the junction unmatched. The germline V gene encodes CDR1 SGHVS and CDR2 FNYEAQ.